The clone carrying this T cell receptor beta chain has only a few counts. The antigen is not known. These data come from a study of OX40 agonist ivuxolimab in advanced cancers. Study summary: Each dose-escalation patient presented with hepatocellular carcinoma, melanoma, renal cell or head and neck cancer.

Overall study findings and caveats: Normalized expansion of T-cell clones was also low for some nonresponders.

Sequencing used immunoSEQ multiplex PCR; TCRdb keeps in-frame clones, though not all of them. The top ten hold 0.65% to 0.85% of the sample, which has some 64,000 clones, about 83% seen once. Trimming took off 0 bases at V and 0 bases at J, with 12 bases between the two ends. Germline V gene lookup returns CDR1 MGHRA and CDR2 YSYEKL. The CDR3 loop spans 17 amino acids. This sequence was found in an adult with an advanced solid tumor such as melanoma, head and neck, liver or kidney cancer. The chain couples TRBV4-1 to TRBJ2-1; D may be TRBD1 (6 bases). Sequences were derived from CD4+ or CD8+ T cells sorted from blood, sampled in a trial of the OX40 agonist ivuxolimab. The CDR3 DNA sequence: TGCGCCAGCAGCCAAGAGACGACAGGAATCTCCTACAATGAGCAGTTCTTC. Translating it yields CASSQETTGISYNEQFF.